The clone carrying this TCR beta chain turned up a few times. The target antigen is unknown. The TCRbeta library incorporated unique molecular identifiers. MiXCR was run by TCRdb on the PCR reads, yielding one entry per CDR3 protein. The data hold under 250,000 distinct CDR3 sequences, with more than 20% observed a single time. The data were obtained in a study of T-cell reconstitution after alpha-beta-depleted transplantation in children. General study points: Expanded graft clones, several hundred of them, were reportedly the source of alpha-beta T cells about two months after transplant. Recipient T cells and thymic progenitors that survived were the source of the high TCRbeta diversity seen at day 60 in some patients. Fresh T-cell production supplied most of the T-cell counts and diversity seen one year after transplant.

Germline CDR1 is SQVTM and CDR2 is ANQGSEA. Trimming took 4 bases from V and 7 from J; bases not matched to a gene: 3. CDR3 length equals 11 residues. This receptor was taken from a female patient aged 2 to 10 who had a stem cell transplant for congenital amegakaryocytic thrombocytopenia, so the T cells may come from the graft donor. J is TRBJ1-2 and V is TRBV29-1; TRBD1 aligns across 7 bases. The sequences come from PBMCs, mostly from graft donor cells, collected 360 days after TCRalphabeta/CD19-depleted stem cell transplant. In DNA, the CDR3 is TGCAGCGTTGCGACAGGGTTTGGCTACACCTTC. Translated, it gives CSVATGFGYTF.